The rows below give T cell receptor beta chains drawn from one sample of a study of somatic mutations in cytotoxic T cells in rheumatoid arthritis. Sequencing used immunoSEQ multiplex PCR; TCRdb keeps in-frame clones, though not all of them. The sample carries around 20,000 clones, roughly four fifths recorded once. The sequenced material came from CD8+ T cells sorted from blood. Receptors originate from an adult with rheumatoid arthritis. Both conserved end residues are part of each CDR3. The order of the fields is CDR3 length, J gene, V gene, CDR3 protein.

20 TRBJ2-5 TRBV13 CASSLSSGGADYPVTETQYF
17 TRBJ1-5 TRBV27 CASSRIDRGDSNQPQHF
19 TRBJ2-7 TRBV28 CASSFSAYLSTSGIYEQYF
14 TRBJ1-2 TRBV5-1 CASSLDPSNYGYTF
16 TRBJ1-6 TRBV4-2 CASNPPPGRGNSPLHF
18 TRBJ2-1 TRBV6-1 CASSEYFGGLAKYNEQFF
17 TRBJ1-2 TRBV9 CASSVAVDRGDNYGYTF
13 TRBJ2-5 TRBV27 CASRVAGQETQYF
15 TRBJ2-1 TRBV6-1 CASSERREPYNEQFF
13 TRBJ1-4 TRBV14 CASRGAGAEKLFF
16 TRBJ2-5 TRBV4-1 CASSRLTSGGQETQYF
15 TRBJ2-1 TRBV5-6 CASSLGFTSYNEQFF
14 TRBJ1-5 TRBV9 CASSVGLSNQPQHF
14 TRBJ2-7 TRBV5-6 CASSLGLASGEQYF